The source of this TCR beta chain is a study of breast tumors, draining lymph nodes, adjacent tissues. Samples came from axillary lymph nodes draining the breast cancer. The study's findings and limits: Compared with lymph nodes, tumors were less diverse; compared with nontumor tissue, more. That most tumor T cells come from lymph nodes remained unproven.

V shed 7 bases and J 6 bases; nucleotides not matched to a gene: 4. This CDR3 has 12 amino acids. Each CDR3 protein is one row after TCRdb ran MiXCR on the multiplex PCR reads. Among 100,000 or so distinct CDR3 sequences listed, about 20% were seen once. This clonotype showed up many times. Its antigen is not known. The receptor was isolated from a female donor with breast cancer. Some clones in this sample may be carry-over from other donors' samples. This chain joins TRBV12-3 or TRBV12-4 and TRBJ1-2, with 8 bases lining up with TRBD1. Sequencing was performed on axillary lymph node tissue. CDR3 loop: CASIRQGHGYTF. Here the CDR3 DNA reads TGTGCCAGCATTCGACAGGGGCATGGCTACACCTTC.